This T cell receptor beta chain was captured in a study of blood T cell repertoires in COVID-19. Clones were read by immunoSEQ multiplex PCR, and TCRdb kept only the in-frame ones, dropping some. This table holds some 110,000 clones, 60% to 85% found once. The V gene's germline CDR1 is GTSNPN and CDR2 SVGIG (reference sequence). This CDR3 is built from 14 residues. Trimming cost V 3 bases and J 5 bases; bases outside gene matches: 7. The chain joins TRBV30 to TRBJ1-5, with 7 nucleotides matching TRBD1. The clonotype was recovered from a man aged 65 to 85 with acute or convalescent COVID-19. Sequenced sample: peripheral blood. CDR3: CAWSLTGQYQPQHF. In DNA form, the CDR3 reads TGTGCCTGGAGCTTGACGGGACAGTATCAGCCCCAGCATTTT.